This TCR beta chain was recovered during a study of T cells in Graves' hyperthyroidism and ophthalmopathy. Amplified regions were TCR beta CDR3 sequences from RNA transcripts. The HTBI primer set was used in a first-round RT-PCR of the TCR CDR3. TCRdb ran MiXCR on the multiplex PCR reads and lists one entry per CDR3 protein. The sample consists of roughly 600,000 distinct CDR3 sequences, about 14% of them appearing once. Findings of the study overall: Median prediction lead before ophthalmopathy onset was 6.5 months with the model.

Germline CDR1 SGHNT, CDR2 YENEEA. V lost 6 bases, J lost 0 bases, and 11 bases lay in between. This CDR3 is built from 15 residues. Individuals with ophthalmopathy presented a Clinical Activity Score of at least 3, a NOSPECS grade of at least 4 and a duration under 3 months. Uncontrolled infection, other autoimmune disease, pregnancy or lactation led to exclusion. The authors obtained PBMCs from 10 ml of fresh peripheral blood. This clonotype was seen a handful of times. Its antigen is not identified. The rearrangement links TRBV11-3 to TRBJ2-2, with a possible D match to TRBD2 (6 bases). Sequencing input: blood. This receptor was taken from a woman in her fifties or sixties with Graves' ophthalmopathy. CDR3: CASSNRDSNTGELFF. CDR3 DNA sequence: TGTGCCAGCAGTAACCGGGACTCGAACACCGGGGAGCTGTTTTTT.